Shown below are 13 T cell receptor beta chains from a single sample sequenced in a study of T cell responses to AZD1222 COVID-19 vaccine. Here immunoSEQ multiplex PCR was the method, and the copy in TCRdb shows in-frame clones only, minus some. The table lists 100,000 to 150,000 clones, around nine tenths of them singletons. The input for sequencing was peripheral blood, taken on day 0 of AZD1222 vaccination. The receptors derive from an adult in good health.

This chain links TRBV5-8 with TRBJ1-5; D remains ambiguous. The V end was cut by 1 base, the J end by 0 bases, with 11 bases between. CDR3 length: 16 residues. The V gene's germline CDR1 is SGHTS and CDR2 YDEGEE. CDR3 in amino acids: CASSLKGGYSNQPQHF. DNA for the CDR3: TGTGCCAGCAGCTTGAAAGGAGGCTATAGCAATCAGCCCCAGCATTTT.

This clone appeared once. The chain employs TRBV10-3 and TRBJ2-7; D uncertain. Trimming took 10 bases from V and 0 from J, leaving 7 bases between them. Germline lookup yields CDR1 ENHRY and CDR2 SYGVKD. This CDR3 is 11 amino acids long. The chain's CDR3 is CANQTSYEQYF. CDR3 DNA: TGTGCCAATCAGACCTCCTACGAGCAGTACTTC.

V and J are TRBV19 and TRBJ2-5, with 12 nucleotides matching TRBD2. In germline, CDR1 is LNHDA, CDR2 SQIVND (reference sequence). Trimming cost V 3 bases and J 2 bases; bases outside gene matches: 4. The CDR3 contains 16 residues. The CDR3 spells CASSITGTSGQETQYF. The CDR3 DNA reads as TGTGCCAGTAGTATCACCGGGACTAGCGGGCAAGAGACCCAGTACTTC.

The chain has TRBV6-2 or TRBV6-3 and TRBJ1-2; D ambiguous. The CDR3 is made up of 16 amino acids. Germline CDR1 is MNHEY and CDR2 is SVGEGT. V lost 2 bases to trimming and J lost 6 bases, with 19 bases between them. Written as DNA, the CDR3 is TGTGCCAGCAGTTACAGCTTAGTAACTTATGGCGATGGCTACACCTTC. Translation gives CASSYSLVTYGDGYTF.

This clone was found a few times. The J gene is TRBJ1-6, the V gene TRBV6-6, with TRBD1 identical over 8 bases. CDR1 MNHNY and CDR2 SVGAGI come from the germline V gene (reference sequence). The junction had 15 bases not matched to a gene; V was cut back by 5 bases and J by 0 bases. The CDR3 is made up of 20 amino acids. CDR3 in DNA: TGTGCCAGCAGTCCCTCGGGACAGGCGGCGATAAGCTCCTATAATTCACCCCTCCACTTT. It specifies CASSPSGQAAISSYNSPLHF.

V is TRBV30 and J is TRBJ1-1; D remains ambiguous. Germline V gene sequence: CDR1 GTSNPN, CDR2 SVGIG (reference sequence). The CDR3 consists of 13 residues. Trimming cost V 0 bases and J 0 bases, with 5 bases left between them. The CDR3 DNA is TGTGCCTGGAGTGTACACCTGAACACTGAAGCTTTCTTT. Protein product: CAWSVHLNTEAFF.

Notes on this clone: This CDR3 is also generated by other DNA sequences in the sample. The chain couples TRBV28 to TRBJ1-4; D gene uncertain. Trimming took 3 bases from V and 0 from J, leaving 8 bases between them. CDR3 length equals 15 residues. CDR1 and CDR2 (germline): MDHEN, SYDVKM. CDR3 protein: CASSLGGTTNEKLFF. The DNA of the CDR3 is TGTGCCAGCAGTTTGGGTGGGACAACTAATGAAAAACTGTTTTTT.

This CDR3 is CASSDGQGGTQYF. In nucleotides, the CDR3 is TGTGCCAGCAGTGACGGACAGGGAGGGACCCAGTACTTC. The V and J genes are TRBV2 and TRBJ2-5; 8 bases are shared with TRBD1. The CDR3 has 13 residues. Germline V gene data show CDR1 as SNHLY and CDR2 as FYNNEI. V gave up 3 bases and J gave up 7 bases; unmatched junction bases: 4.

The CDR3 DNA reads as TGTGCCAGCAGTGGACAGGCCTACACAGATACGCAGTATTTT. Protein product: CASSGQAYTDTQYF. The genes are TRBV2 and TRBJ2-3; the D gene is possibly TRBD1 (6 bases). The CDR3 has 14 residues. Trimming pared 4 bases from V and 2 bases from J, leaving 10 bases between. Per germline, CDR1 SNHLY and CDR2 FYNNEI.

DNA of the CDR3: TGTGCCAGCAGTTACTACAGGGGGGCCTCCTACGAGCAGTACTTC. This codes for CASSYYRGASYEQYF. The V gene is TRBV6-5, the J gene TRBJ2-7; 8 bases match TRBD1. The CDR3 is 15 amino acids. V shed 1 base and J 0 bases; nucleotides not matched to a gene: 2. Germline-derived CDR1 and CDR2 are MNHEY and SVGAGI.

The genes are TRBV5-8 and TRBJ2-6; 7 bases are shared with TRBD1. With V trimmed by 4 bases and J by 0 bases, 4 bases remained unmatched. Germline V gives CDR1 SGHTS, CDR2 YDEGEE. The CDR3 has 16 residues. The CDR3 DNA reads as TGTGCCAGCAGCGGGACAGCCCTCTCTGGGGCCAACGTCCTGACTTTC. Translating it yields CASSGTALSGANVLTF.

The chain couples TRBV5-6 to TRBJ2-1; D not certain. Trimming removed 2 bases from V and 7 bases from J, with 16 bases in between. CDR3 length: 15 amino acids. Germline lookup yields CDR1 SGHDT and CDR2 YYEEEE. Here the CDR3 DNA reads TGTGCCAGCAGCTTTAGACCCTCAACTCGAAATGAGCAGTTCTTC. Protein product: CASSFRPSTRNEQFF.

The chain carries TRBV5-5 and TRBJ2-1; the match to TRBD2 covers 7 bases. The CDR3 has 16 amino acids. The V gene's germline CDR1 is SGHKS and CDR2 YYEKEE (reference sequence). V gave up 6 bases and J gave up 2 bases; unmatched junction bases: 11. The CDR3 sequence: CASTLLDAGAYNEQFF. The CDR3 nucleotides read TGTGCCAGCACCCTACTTGATGCGGGAGCCTACAATGAGCAGTTCTTC.